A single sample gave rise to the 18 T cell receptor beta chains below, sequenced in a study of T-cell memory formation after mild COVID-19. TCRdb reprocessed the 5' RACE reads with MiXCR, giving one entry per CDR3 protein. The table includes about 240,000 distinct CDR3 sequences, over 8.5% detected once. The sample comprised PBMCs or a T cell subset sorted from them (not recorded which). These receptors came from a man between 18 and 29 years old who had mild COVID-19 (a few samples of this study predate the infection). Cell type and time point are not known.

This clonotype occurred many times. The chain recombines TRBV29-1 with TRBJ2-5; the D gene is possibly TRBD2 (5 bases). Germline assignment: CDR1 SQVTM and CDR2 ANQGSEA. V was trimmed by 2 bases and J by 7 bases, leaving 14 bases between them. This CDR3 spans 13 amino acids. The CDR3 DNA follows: TGCAGCGTTGAATCGGCACCCGGAGGGACCCAGTACTTC. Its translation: CSVESAPGGTQYF.

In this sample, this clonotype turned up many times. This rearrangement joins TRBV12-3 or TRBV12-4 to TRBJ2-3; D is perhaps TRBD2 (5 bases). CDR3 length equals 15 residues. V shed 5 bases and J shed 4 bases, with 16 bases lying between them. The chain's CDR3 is CASSLGLARSDTQYF. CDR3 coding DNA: TGTGCCAGCAGTCTCGGGCTAGCTAGGTCAGATACGCAGTATTTT.

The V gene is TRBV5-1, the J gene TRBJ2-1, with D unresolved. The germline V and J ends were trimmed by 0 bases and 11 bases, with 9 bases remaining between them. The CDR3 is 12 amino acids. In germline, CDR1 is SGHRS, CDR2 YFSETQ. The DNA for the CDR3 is TGCGCCAGCAGCTTGGGAGGCAGACAGCAGTTCTTC. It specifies CASSLGGRQQFF.

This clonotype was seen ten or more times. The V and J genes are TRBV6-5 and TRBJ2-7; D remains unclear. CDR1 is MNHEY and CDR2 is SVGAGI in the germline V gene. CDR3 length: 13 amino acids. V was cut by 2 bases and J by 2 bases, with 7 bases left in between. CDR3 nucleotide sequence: TGTGCCAGCAGTTACGGGCCGACCTACGAGCAGTACGTC. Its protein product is CASSYGPTYEQYV.

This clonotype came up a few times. CDR3 nucleotide sequence: TGTGCCAGCTCACCGGGACAGGGGGCAGGTGAGCAGTTCTTC. It encodes CASSPGQGAGEQFF. The rearrangement joins TRBV18 to TRBJ2-1; 12 bases line up with TRBD1. The CDR3 is made up of 14 amino acids. The V gene end was trimmed by 3 bases and the J gene end by 9 bases; junction bases not matched to a gene: 3. CDR1 KGHSH and CDR2 LQKENI come from the germline V gene.

The CDR3: CASSPTGTGATEQYF. Here the CDR3 DNA reads TGTGCCAGCAGCCCAACCGGGACAGGGGCGACCGAGCAGTACTTC. The V gene is TRBV7-9, the J gene TRBJ2-7; 10 positions agree with TRBD1. The CDR3 consists of 15 residues. Germline V gene sequence: CDR1 SEHNR, CDR2 FQNEAQ (reference sequence). V dropped 5 bases and J dropped 6; count of bases not matched to a gene: 10.

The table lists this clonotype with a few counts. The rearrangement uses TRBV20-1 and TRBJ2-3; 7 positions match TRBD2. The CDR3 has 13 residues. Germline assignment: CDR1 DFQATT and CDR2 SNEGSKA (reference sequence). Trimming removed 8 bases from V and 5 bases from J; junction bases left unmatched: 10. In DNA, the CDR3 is TGCAGTCCCCCGGCGGGGGTTGGAGATACGCAGTATTTT. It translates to CSPPAGVGDTQYF.

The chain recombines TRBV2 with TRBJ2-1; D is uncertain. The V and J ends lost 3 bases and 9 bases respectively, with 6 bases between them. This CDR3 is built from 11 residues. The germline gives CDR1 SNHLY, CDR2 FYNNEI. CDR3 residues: CASSDWGEQFF. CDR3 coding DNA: TGTGCCAGCAGTGACTGGGGTGAGCAGTTCTTC.

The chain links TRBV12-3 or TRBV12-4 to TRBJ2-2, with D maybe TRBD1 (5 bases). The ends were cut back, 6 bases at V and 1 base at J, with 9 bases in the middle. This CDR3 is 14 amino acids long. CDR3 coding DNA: TGTGCCAGCAGACCAGGACAGAACACCGGGGAGCTGTTTTTT. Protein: CASRPGQNTGELFF.

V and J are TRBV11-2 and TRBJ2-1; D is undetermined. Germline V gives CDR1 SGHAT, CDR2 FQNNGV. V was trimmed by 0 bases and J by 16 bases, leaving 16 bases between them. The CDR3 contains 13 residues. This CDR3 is CASSLERLGVLFF. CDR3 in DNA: TGTGCCAGCAGCTTAGAAAGGCTTGGTGTGTTATTCTTC.

In DNA, the CDR3 is TGCAGTGCTAGAGTTAGGAATCAGCCCCAGCATTTT. It yields the protein CSARVRNQPQHF. The chain is built from TRBV20-1 and TRBJ1-5; no firm D call. Germline-derived CDR1 and CDR2 are DFQATT and SNEGSKA (reference sequence). Trimming took 1 base from V and 4 from J, leaving 5 bases between them. The length of the CDR3 is 12 residues.

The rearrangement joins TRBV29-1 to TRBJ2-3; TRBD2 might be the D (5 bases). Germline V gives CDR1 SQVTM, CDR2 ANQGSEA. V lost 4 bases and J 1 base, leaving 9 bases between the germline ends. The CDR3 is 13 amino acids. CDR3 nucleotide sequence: TGCAGCGTTGGGTACGGGGGCACAGATACGCAGTATTTT. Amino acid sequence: CSVGYGGTDTQYF.

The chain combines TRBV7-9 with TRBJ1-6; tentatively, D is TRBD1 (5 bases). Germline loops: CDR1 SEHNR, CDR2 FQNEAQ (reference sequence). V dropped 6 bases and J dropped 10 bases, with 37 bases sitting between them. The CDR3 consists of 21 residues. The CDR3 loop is CASSHPVLRLGERRPDSPLHF. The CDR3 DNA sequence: TGTGCCAGCAGTCACCCGGTCCTTAGATTGGGGGAACGCCGCCCCGACTCACCCCTCCACTTT.

The CDR3 DNA is TGTGCCAGCAGTGAACGAGCAGATACGCAGTATTTT. Protein sequence: CASSERADTQYF. This sequence joins TRBV2 and TRBJ2-3; D gene unclear. From germline, CDR1 is SNHLY and CDR2 FYNNEI. The CDR3 runs to 12 residues. The ends were cut back, 2 bases at V and 4 bases at J, with 4 bases in the middle.

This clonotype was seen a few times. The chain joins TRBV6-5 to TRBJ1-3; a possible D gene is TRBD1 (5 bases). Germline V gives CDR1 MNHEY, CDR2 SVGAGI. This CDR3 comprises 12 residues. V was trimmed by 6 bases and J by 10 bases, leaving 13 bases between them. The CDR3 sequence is CASRSGTGTIYF. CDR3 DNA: TGTGCCAGCAGATCCGGGACCGGGACCATATATTTT.

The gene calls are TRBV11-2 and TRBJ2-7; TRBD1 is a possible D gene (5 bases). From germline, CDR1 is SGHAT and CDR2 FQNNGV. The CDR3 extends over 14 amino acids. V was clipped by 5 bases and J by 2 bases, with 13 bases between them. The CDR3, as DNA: TGTGCCAGCAGCATCGGACACGGCACCTACGAGCAGTACTTC. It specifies CASSIGHGTYEQYF. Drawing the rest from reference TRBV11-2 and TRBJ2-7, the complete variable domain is EAGVAQSPRYKIIEKRQSVAFWCNPISGHATLYWYQQILGQGPKLLIQFQNNGVVDDSQLPKDRFSAERLKGVDSTLKIQPAKLEDSAVYLCASSIGHGTYEQYFGPGTRLTVT.

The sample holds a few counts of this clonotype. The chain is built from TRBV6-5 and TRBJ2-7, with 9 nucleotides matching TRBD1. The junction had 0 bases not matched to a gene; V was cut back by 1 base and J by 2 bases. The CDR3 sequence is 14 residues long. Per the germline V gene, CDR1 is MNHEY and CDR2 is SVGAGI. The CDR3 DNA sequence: TGTGCCAGCAGTTACTGGACAGGGGCCTACGAGCAGTACTTC. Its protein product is CASSYWTGAYEQYF.

The CDR3 loop reads CASSLTGAASNTGELFF. DNA for the CDR3: TGTGCCAGCAGCCTGACCGGTGCAGCCTCGAACACCGGGGAGCTGTTTTTT. The V call is TRBV11-2, the J call TRBJ2-2; D unresolved. The germline V gene encodes CDR1 SGHAT and CDR2 FQNNGV. The CDR3 length is 17 residues. V was clipped by 5 bases and J by 0 bases, with 16 bases between them.